The T cell receptor (beta chain) under discussion was sequenced for a study of cytomegalovirus exposure and HLA in healthy donors. The ends were cut back, 5 bases at V and 0 bases at J, with 11 bases in the middle. The CDR3 runs 15 residues. Germline V gene sequence: CDR1 LNHDA, CDR2 SQIVND (reference sequence). This clone came up a few times. The antigen is unknown. Findings of the study overall: In vitro checks showed that a few CMV-associated chains really do target CMV antigens. Excluded: some indistinguishable V segments such as TRBV6-2 and TRBV6-3.

Researchers ran the PCR with 60 Vbeta and 13 Jbeta primers. Method: immunoSEQ multiplex PCR; TCRdb's copy keeps in-frame clones and lacks some. The sample includes about 160,000 clones, more than 70% of them seen just once. The sample comprised PBMCs. This chain joins TRBV19 and TRBJ1-5; possibly TRBD1 for D (6 bases). The sequence came from a man in his 60s in good health and CMV-seronegative. The CDR3 here is CASSPQGNSNQPQHF. CDR3 DNA sequence: TGTGCCAGTAGTCCCCAGGGGAATAGCAATCAGCCCCAGCATTTT.